This T cell receptor (beta chain) was observed in a study of blood T cell repertoires in COVID-19. About the study: COVID-19 samples collected from the United States, Italy and Spain covered acute and convalescent phases. PBMCs, B-cell-depleted T cells, or T cells were the source of the cDNA or gDNA that made up the material.

Sequencing used immunoSEQ multiplex PCR; TCRdb keeps in-frame clones, though not all of them. This repertoire shows under 200,000 clones, about 85% found once; its top ten account for more than 0.85%. This clone has more than one count but fewer than ten. This CDR3 has 14 amino acids. The germline V gene encodes CDR1 MNHEY and CDR2 SVGAGI. Trimming removed 6 bases from V and 4 bases from J, with 14 bases in between. The rearrangement links TRBV6-5 to TRBJ2-3; weak D call: TRBD1 (5 bases). The specimen sequenced was peripheral blood. This TCR was sampled from a man aged 40-49 years with acute or convalescent COVID-19. Here the CDR3 DNA reads TGTGCCAGCAGCGCGCAGGGTTTCGCAGATACGCAGTATTTT. This sequence encodes CASSAQGFADTQYF.